The 32 T cell receptor beta chains reported below all come from one sample, sequenced in a study of blood T cell repertoires in COVID-19. Libraries were prepared by immunoSEQ multiplex PCR; TCRdb keeps only in-frame clonotypes and omits some of them. The sample holds approximately 130,000 clones, under 90% seen once. Sequenced: peripheral blood. The source of these receptors is a man aged 55 to 70 with acute or convalescent COVID-19.

The table lists this clone with a few counts. The V and J genes are TRBV9 and TRBJ2-7; 12 nucleotides line up with TRBD1. Germline CDR1 and CDR2: SGDLS and YYNGEE. J gave up 6 bases and V 0 bases, and 7 bases lay outside the gene matches. The CDR3 spans 16 residues. CDR3: CASSVGEGQGAVEQYF. The DNA of the CDR3 is TGTGCCAGCAGCGTAGGGGAGGGACAGGGGGCGGTCGAGCAGTACTTC.

This chain links TRBV5-4 with TRBJ2-2, with 10 nucleotides matching TRBD2. J lost 3 bases, V lost 5 bases, and 10 bases had no gene match. Germline-derived CDR1 and CDR2 are SGHNT and YYREEE (reference sequence). The length of the CDR3 is 17 residues. The CDR3 DNA reads TGTGCCAGCAGTAGGCTAGCGGGAGATGGGGACACCGGGGAGCTGTTTTTT. Translating it yields CASSRLAGDGDTGELFF.

The rearrangement uses TRBV30 and TRBJ2-7; D not certain. CDR1 GTSNPN and CDR2 SVGIG come from the germline V gene (reference sequence). The CDR3 has 11 amino acids. Trimming left V 2 bases short and J 3 bases short, with 5 bases between. The CDR3 nucleotides read TGTGCCTGGAGTAGGAGCTACGAGCAGTACTTC. This encodes CAWSRSYEQYF.

CDR3 nucleotides: TGTGCCGTTTCGACAGGGGCGCGGTCCACTGAAGCTTTCTTT. The encoded protein is CAVSTGARSTEAFF. V usage is TRBV28 and J usage is TRBJ1-1; 8 bases are shared with TRBD1. V shed 11 bases and J 4 bases; nucleotides not matched to a gene: 12. Germline assignment: CDR1 MDHEN and CDR2 SYDVKM. There are 14 residues in the CDR3.

The V and J genes are TRBV6-6 and TRBJ2-2; the D gene is possibly TRBD1 (6 bases). Germline CDR1 reads MNHNY; CDR2 reads SVGAGI (reference sequence). The CDR3 covers 16 residues. With 2 bases removed from V and 0 bases from J, the gap between germline ends came to 10 bases. Written as DNA, the CDR3 is TGTGCCAGCAGTTACATACAGGGTTCGAACACCGGGGAGCTGTTTTTT. This codes for CASSYIQGSNTGELFF.

This clone was found a few times. This specimen includes other DNA sequences encoding the same CDR3. This rearrangement joins TRBV3-1 (or the pseudogene TRBV3-2) to TRBJ2-5; TRBD2 might be the D (6 bases). V lost 0 bases and J lost 1, with 9 bases in between. The CDR3 spans 15 residues. Germline CDR1 reads LGHDT; CDR2 reads YNNKEL (reference sequence). The CDR3 DNA follows: TGTGCCAGCAGCCAAGATTGGAGGGGCCAAGAGACCCAGTACTTC. It codes for CASSQDWRGQETQYF.

The chain joins TRBV18 to TRBJ2-7; 10 bases map to TRBD2. V lost 2 bases to trimming and J lost 1 base; unmatched junction nucleotides: 2. Germline V gene sequence: CDR1 KGHSH, CDR2 LQKENI. This CDR3 comprises 15 residues. The CDR3 region is CASSPGTSASYEQYF. CDR3 DNA sequence: TGTGCCAGCTCACCAGGGACTAGCGCGTCCTACGAGCAGTACTTC.

This clone has more than one count but fewer than ten. The chain couples TRBV6-2 or TRBV6-3 to TRBJ2-1; 7 bases are shared with TRBD2. CDR1 and CDR2 (germline): MNHEY, SVGEGT. J lost 6 bases, V lost 6 bases, and 23 bases had no gene match. The CDR3 sequence is 19 residues long. The CDR3 sequence is CASSIPSSGLRIEGNEQFF. The CDR3, as DNA: TGTGCCAGCAGCATCCCTTCTTCGGGACTAAGGATCGAGGGCAATGAGCAGTTCTTC.

V gene TRBV5-4 combines with J gene TRBJ2-1, with TRBD2 identical over 9 bases. This CDR3 region has 16 residues. Germline V gene lookup returns CDR1 SGHNT and CDR2 YYREEE (reference sequence). With V trimmed by 0 bases and J by 5 bases, 6 bases remained unmatched. The DNA of the CDR3 is TGTGCCAGCAGCTTGGTTTTAGCGGGAGCAAACAATGAGCAGTTCTTC. Translating gives CASSLVLAGANNEQFF.

The table lists this clone with a count of one. The genes are TRBV6-2 or TRBV6-3 and TRBJ2-7; TRBD1 matches 7 bases. The CDR3 is made up of 15 amino acids. Per the germline V gene, CDR1 is MNHEY and CDR2 is SVGEGT. With 0 bases clipped from V and 3 bases from J, the junction kept 5 bases outside the gene matches. The CDR3 region is CASSYSGTAIYEQYF. The CDR3 DNA sequence: TGTGCCAGCAGTTACTCCGGGACAGCTATCTACGAGCAGTACTTC.

Only a few counts were recorded for this clone. Other DNA sequences in this specimen translate into the identical CDR3. V and J are TRBV19 and TRBJ1-1; D may be TRBD1 (6 bases). CDR1 is LNHDA and CDR2 is SQIVND in the germline V gene (reference sequence). With 3 bases removed from V and 2 bases from J, the gap between germline ends came to 10 bases. The CDR3 is made up of 14 amino acids. The CDR3, as DNA: TGTGCCAGTAGTATCCCAGGGGCTAACACTGAAGCTTTCTTT. Translation: CASSIPGANTEAFF. The whole variable domain, remainder taken from reference TRBV19 and TRBJ1-1, is DGGITQSPKYLFRKEGQNVTLSCEQNLNHDAMYWYRQDPGQGLRLIYYSQIVNDFQKGDIAEGYSVSREKKESFPLTVTSAQKNPTAFYLCASSIPGANTEAFFGQGTRLTVV.

This chain joins TRBV19 and TRBJ1-5; 12 nucleotides align to TRBD1. The CDR3 totals 14 residues. Trimming removed 5 bases from V and 7 bases from J; junction bases left unmatched: 3. Germline loops: CDR1 LNHDA, CDR2 SQIVND (reference sequence). CDR3 loop: CASSGTGGFQPQHF. CDR3 nucleotides: TGTGCCAGTAGTGGGACAGGGGGCTTCCAGCCCCAGCATTTT.

The J gene is TRBJ1-5, the V gene TRBV2; tentatively, D is TRBD1 (5 bases). Trimming took off 9 bases at V and 6 bases at J, with 15 bases between the two ends. CDR1 is SNHLY, CDR2 FYNNEI, per germline. This CDR3 comprises 13 residues. CDR3 bases: TGTGCCAGTTCAACGGGGGTGGGTCAGCCCCAGCATTTT. Its translation: CASSTGVGQPQHF.

The rearrangement joins TRBV27 to TRBJ2-7; possible D gene TRBD2, 5 bases. The CDR3 is 15 residues long. Germline-derived CDR1 and CDR2 are MNHEY and SMNVEV (reference sequence). Trimming took off 3 bases at V and 0 bases at J, with 12 bases between the two ends. In nucleotides, the CDR3 is TGTGCCAGCAGTTTTAAGGCCGAGGGCTCCTACGAGCAGTACTTC. As protein: CASSFKAEGSYEQYF.

The chain combines TRBV7-9 with TRBJ1-5, with D hard to call. This CDR3 contains 12 residues. Germline-derived CDR1 and CDR2 are SEHNR and FQNEAQ (reference sequence). V lost 4 bases, J lost 3 bases, and 4 bases lay in between. CDR3 protein: CASSSVNQPQHF. Written as DNA, the CDR3 is TGTGCCAGCAGCTCAGTCAATCAGCCCCAGCATTTT. Full variable domain (missing parts from reference TRBV7-9 and TRBJ1-5): DTGVSQNPRHKITKRGQNVTFRCDPISEHNRLYWYRQTLGQGPEFLTYFQNEAQLEKSRLLSDRFSAERPKGSFSTLEIQRTEQGDSAMYLCASSSVNQPQHFGDGTRLSIL.

This sequence joins TRBV6-2 or TRBV6-3 and TRBJ2-1; 12 nucleotides line up with TRBD1. The J segment lost 7 bases and the V segment lost 5 bases, leaving 6 bases of the junction unmatched. CDR1 and CDR2 (germline): MNHEY, SVGEGT. The CDR3 is made up of 15 amino acids. DNA for the CDR3: TGTGCCAGCAGTCGCCGGGACAGGGGGCTAAATGAGCAGTTCTTC. It translates to CASSRRDRGLNEQFF.

In its sample, this clone was seen a few times. The chain couples TRBV29-1 to TRBJ2-2; 9 nucleotides match TRBD2. This CDR3 is built from 16 residues. Germline loops: CDR1 SQVTM, CDR2 ANQGSEA. The J segment lost 1 base and the V segment lost 3 bases, leaving 6 bases of the junction unmatched. The CDR3 is CSVERREGLNTGELFF. In nucleotides, the CDR3 is TGCAGCGTTGAGAGGCGGGAGGGCTTGAACACCGGGGAGCTGTTTTTT.

This rearrangement joins TRBV30 to TRBJ2-1, with unresolved D. The CDR3 runs to 12 residues. Per germline, CDR1 GTSNPN and CDR2 SVGIG (reference sequence). Trimming pared 2 bases from V and 8 bases from J, leaving 10 bases between. For the CDR3, the DNA is TGTGCCTGGAGTTTTAGCCTCGATGAGCAGTTCTTC. This gives the protein CAWSFSLDEQFF.

The chain uses TRBV18 and TRBJ2-3; TRBD1 matches at 9 bases. This CDR3 contains 15 residues. CDR1 is KGHSH, CDR2 LQKENI, per germline. Trimming at V came to 3 bases and at J to 2 bases, leaving 3 bases not matched to a gene. CDR3 in amino acids: CASSPGQGITDTQYF. CDR3 bases: TGTGCCAGCTCACCTGGACAGGGGATCACAGATACGCAGTATTTT.

This chain connects TRBV20-1 to TRBJ1-1; the D gene is possibly TRBD1 (6 bases). The CDR3 totals 11 residues. V was shortened by 6 bases and J by 7 bases, with 12 bases between the two germline ends. Germline CDR1 reads DFQATT; CDR2 reads SNEGSKA (reference sequence). This chain's CDR3 is CSAEDRREAFF. Written as DNA, the CDR3 is TGCAGTGCCGAAGACAGGCGTGAAGCTTTCTTT.

The chain combines TRBV18 with TRBJ1-4; D ambiguous. This CDR3 spans 14 amino acids. Germline CDR1 and CDR2: KGHSH and LQKENI. The V gene lost 6 bases and the J gene lost 8 bases, with 16 bases spanning the gap. CDR3 sequence (DNA): TGTGCCAGCTCCCCGCGGGGAGGAGACGAAAAACTGTTTTTT. It encodes CASSPRGGDEKLFF.

This clone was found a few times. This chain links TRBV4-2 with TRBJ1-3; 10 bases map to TRBD1. This CDR3 comprises 17 residues. V shed 4 bases and J 0 bases; nucleotides not matched to a gene: 6. The germline V gene has CDR1 LGHNA and CDR2 YNFKEQ. CDR3 sequence (DNA): TGTGCCAGCAGCCGCGGGACAGGGGCTTACTCTGGAAACACCATATATTTT. Protein sequence: CASSRGTGAYSGNTIYF.

CDR3 in DNA: TGTGCCAGTAGTCCCTCGGGAGGGGGTATGAGGAATGAGCAGTTCTTC. It is translated as CASSPSGGGMRNEQFF. V gene TRBV19 combines with J gene TRBJ2-1; 8 nucleotides match TRBD2. The CDR3 consists of 16 residues. Germline V gene data show CDR1 as LNHDA and CDR2 as SQIVND (reference sequence). Unmatched junction bases numbered 13, after V lost 5 bases and J lost 7 bases.

The gene calls are TRBV30 and TRBJ2-7, with D possibly matching TRBD2 (5 bases). This CDR3 has 12 residues. The germline V and J ends were trimmed by 4 bases and 7 bases, with 14 bases remaining between them. Germline V gene lookup returns CDR1 GTSNPN and CDR2 SVGIG (reference sequence). CDR3 region: CAWTRQPGEQYF. For the CDR3, the DNA is TGTGCCTGGACCCGACAACCGGGAGAGCAGTACTTC.

This rearrangement joins TRBV10-1 to TRBJ2-1, with 7 bases identical to TRBD2. The CDR3 has 15 residues. Germline trimming cut 4 bases from V and 7 bases from J; bases unmatched to any gene: 10. In germline, CDR1 is WNHNN, CDR2 SYGVQD (reference sequence). The CDR3 coding sequence is TGCGCCAGCAGTGTCAGTCCAACCGGGGGGAATGAGCAGTTCTTC. This gives the protein CASSVSPTGGNEQFF.

The chain is built from TRBV2 and TRBJ2-2; no clear D. V gave up 6 bases and J gave up 0 bases, with 2 bases separating them. Germline V gene data show CDR1 as SNHLY and CDR2 as FYNNEI. This CDR3 has 12 amino acids. CDR3 in amino acids: CASSANTGELFF. As DNA, the CDR3 is TGTGCCAGCAGCGCGAACACCGGGGAGCTGTTTTTT. Complete variable domain (other parts from reference TRBV2 and TRBJ2-2): EPEVTQTPSHQVTQMGQEVILRCVPISNHLYFYWYRQILGQKVEFLVSFYNNEISEKSEIFDDQFSVERPDGSNFTLKIRSTKLEDSAMYFCASSANTGELFFGEGSRLTVL.

This clone appeared once. CDR3 in amino acids: CASSVQSGQGDEKLFF. The CDR3 coding sequence is TGTGCCAGCAGTGTCCAATCGGGACAGGGAGATGAAAAACTGTTTTTT. This chain connects TRBV6-1 to TRBJ1-4, with 9 bases lining up with TRBD1. Germline CDR1 MNHNS, CDR2 SASEGT. The CDR3 is 16 residues long. Trimming at V came to 4 bases and at J to 6 bases, leaving 9 bases not matched to a gene.

The chain recombines TRBV24-1 with TRBJ2-5; TRBD2 agrees at 9 bases. The junction had 4 bases not matched to a gene; V was cut back by 7 bases and J by 2 bases. Germline assignment: CDR1 KGHDR and CDR2 SFDVKD. The CDR3 loop spans 14 amino acids. This CDR3 reads CATSPSGIQETQYF. Written as DNA, the CDR3 is TGTGCCACCAGCCCTAGCGGGATTCAAGAGACCCAGTACTTC.

The gene calls are TRBV5-1 and TRBJ1-5; D possibly corresponds to TRBD1 (6 bases). The CDR3 has 15 amino acids. Germline CDR1 and CDR2: SGHRS and YFSETQ. Deletions cut 1 base from V and 3 bases from J, with 11 bases between. In DNA, the CDR3 is TGCGCCAGCAGCTTGAGCGGACAGTCCAATCAGCCCCAGCATTTT. Protein: CASSLSGQSNQPQHF.

The rearrangement uses TRBV14 and TRBJ2-7; tentatively, D is TRBD2 (5 bases). In germline, CDR1 is SGHDN, CDR2 FVKESK. This CDR3 region has 15 residues. Trimming pared 4 bases from V and 2 bases from J, leaving 15 bases between. The CDR3 DNA reads TGTGCCAGCAGCCTGAACCCGAGGAGGCCCTACGAGCAGTACTTC. Translation gives CASSLNPRRPYEQYF. The complete variable domain, with remaining parts taken from reference TRBV14 and TRBJ2-7, reads EAGVTQFPSHSVIEKGQTVTLRCDPISGHDNLYWYRRVMGKEIKFLLHFVKESKQDESGMPNNRFLAERTGGTYSTLKVQPAELEDSGVYFCASSLNPRRPYEQYFGPGTRLTVT.

In this sample, this clone turned up once. J is TRBJ1-1 and V is TRBV5-1; 9 bases match TRBD1. Germline CDR1 SGHRS, CDR2 YFSETQ. Trimming at V came to 4 bases and at J to 5 bases, leaving 6 bases not matched to a gene. There are 14 residues in the CDR3. CDR3 nucleotides: TGCGCCAGCAGCGCGGACAGGGGCGCTACTGAAGCTTTCTTT. It yields the protein CASSADRGATEAFF.

J is TRBJ1-5 and V is TRBV27, with D tentatively TRBD1 (6 bases). The ends were cut back, 6 bases at V and 3 bases at J, with 12 bases in the middle. The CDR3 runs 14 residues. Germline V gene data show CDR1 as MNHEY and CDR2 as SMNVEV (reference sequence). CDR3 DNA: TGTGCCAGCAGCCCCAGGGGTCCCAATCAGCCCCAGCATTTT. Encoded protein: CASSPRGPNQPQHF.